This T cell receptor beta chain was documented in a study of molecular identifiers for immune sequencing clone quantification. Findings of the study overall: Identical TCR molecules that share a barcode could lead to an underestimation of highly expanded clone sizes. Over 97% of effector molecules, yet under 1% of naive-cell molecules, were held by clones above 20 RNA copies. CMV-seropositive donors were the source of the CMV-specific effector cells, which reflect infection-driven expansion.

Anti-phycoerythrin magnetic microbeads were used for enrichment of CMV-specific cells that had been stained with pp65 482-490 epitope streptamers. Sorting approximately 20,000 and 200,000 cells yielded two CMVpp65-specific effector CD8 libraries, which drew on 30% RNA. TCRdb used MiXCR to reprocess the PCR reads, holding one entry per CDR3 protein. This table holds over 250 distinct CDR3 sequences, about 80% found once. The V and J ends lost 4 bases and 1 base, in that order; junction bases with no gene match: 6. Looked up from germline, CDR1 is MNHEY and CDR2 is SMNVEV (reference sequence). The CDR3 is 15 residues long. This clonotype has at least ten counts.

V usage is TRBV27 and J usage is TRBJ2-7, with TRBD2 matching over 8 bases. This TCR was recovered from a human donor in good health. Some libraries in this study had Jurkat cell RNA spiked in. The source material was CMV-specific effector CD8+ T cells from blood (PBMCs), not recorded whether cultured. Subset in this sample: CMVpp65 epitope streptamer+ CD45RA+CCR7-CD27-IL7Rlo effector CD8 T cells. In nucleotides, the CDR3 is TGTGCCAGCAGTTCTTTAGCGGGGACATCCTACGAGCAGTACTTC. Its translation is CASSSLAGTSYEQYF.